In this sample, the clone carrying this T cell receptor (beta chain) turned up once. Original processing notes: Amplification from reference gene primers served as the basis for estimated nucleated cell counts. Assay used: immunoSEQ multiplex PCR; TCRdb lists only in-frame clones, some missing. V, J and clone size are taken as reported in that table, and D and trimming were inferred from the DNA itself. The sample lists about 220,000 clones; around 82% were seen once. The data were taken from a study of blood T cell repertoires in COVID-19. As for the study in general: PBMCs, B-cell-depleted T cells, or T cells were the source of the cDNA or gDNA that made up the material.

CDR1 and CDR2 from the germline V gene are DFQATT and SNEGSKA (reference sequence). The CDR3 length is 11 residues. With 4 bases clipped from V and 5 bases from J, the junction kept 1 base outside the gene matches. This sequence was found in a human donor in a cohort sampled during active COVID-19. The J gene is TRBJ1-1, the V gene TRBV20-1, with 7 bases fitting TRBD1. The material sequenced was peripheral blood. The CDR3 sequence: CSANRGTEAFF. The CDR3 coding sequence is TGCAGTGCTAACAGGGGAACTGAAGCTTTCTTT.